This T cell receptor beta chain derives from a study of beta chain features in type 1 diabetes (dated by TCRdb to 2016 to 2019). Study-wide context: Patients and healthy donors did not differ in mean age, gender distribution, total cell number or subset yield. A total of 85 million to 140 million sorted cells were examined across all samples, and a strong correlation was observed between cell number per subset and RNA yield. Naive and central memory subsets were obtained from all 30 or so donors, but regulatory and stem cell-like memory subsets were isolated from only 8 patients and roughly eight healthy donors. In the study, TCRB repertoires of sorted circulating CD4+ T cell subsets from recently diagnosed type 1 diabetes patients were compared with those of matched healthy donors.

From each donor, a single peripheral blood sample of about 100 mL on average was drawn into heparinised tubes. Naive, central memory, regulatory and stem cell-like memory CD4+ T cells were sorted on a BD FACSAria II using a panel including CD45RO, CCR7, CD25, CD127, CD95 and CD27. Every sorted population had a purity above 95%. PBMCs were isolated immediately by Lymphoprep density gradient centrifugation and stained directly without culture. So that batch effects would be minimized, each experiment stained and sorted samples in pairs, pairing one healthy donor with one patient. On this clone itself: What antigen it recognizes has not been identified. Qualities for individual bases were not recorded, and no much larger clone is one base off. In the same sample, other DNA sequences code for this CDR3.

The entire isolated RNA was reverse transcribed using the High Capacity cDNA Reverse Transcription Kit, and thus expressed TCRB transcripts were sequenced. Deep immunoSEQ sequencing was applied to naive, central memory and regulatory T cell samples, giving an average of roughly 3.5 million total reads per sample. Sorted cells were lysed in RLT buffer, and RNA was extracted using DNase-treated RNeasy Micro or Mini kits according to cell number. Each cell subset was processed on its own to prevent cross-contamination, while patient and healthy donor samples were processed together. Using the immunoSEQ multiplex PCR, TCRB sequences were amplified from cDNA into 87-bp fragments spanning the CDR3 region. The amplicons were sequenced using the Illumina HiSeq platform. For the original study's pipeline: Synthetic template baselines were used to correct PCR bias computationally, reads within Hamming distance 2 were collapsed, and singletons that could not be merged were discarded. By aligning reads against IMGT, V, D and J genes, CDR3 length, and insertions or deletions at six rearrangement sites were assigned. Within each subset, clonotype counts were normalized to the number of sorted cells before true diversity and Gini coefficients were calculated with the tcR R package. Repertoire sharing was quantified using the overlap coefficient calculated on TCRB nucleotide sequences. Out-of-frame TCRB sequences from naive cells were analyzed to stand in for the pre-selection repertoire. Drawn from immuneACCESS, this table holds only the in-frame rearrangements with V and J called that TCRdb kept. Clones are partly lost; checked studies trace under half to an unresolved V gene and leave the rest unexplained. V and J calls plus clone size are reproduced from that table; the DNA served to infer D and trimming. The sample table shows about 400,000 clones, and approximately 12% are seen once. Jointly, the top ten make up 0.017% of the sample.

The CDR3 sequence holds 11 residues, the cysteine and phenylalanine included. Only the CDR3 DNA is retained, 33 bases long and in frame from the first base. The germline V gene (reference sequence) sets CDR1 to GTSNPN and CDR2 to SVGIG. Compared with germline, V lacks 2 bases and J lacks 7 bases; bases without a gene match: 0. Findings and caveats that apply to the study as a whole: Because cDNA was sequenced instead of genomic DNA, activated cells with high expression could be over-represented, although the groups did not differ in activation or CD3 levels. Naive, central memory and regulatory TCRB repertoires appeared to be more alike among patients than among healthy donors. At VDJ recombination sites, patients with type 1 diabetes made fewer insertions and deleted more nucleotides, a pattern implying thymic rearrangement abnormalities. Because the HLA sub-analyses included only small numbers of individuals, any influence of HLA type on TCRB rearrangement was left unresolved. Shorter templates might have been favored by PCR, but patient and control samples were amplified and corrected together, so both groups would have been affected equally by any skew. A moderate but significant shortening of TCRB CDR3 length was observed in type 1 diabetes patients in all four CD4+ subsets.

The sample was naive CD4+ T cells from blood. The label giving this sample's cell subset or site can be read as: true naive CD4+ T cells. The rearranged chain carries TRBV30 and TRBJ1-2; TRBD1 fits 8 bases in the junction. This sequence was found in a man in his late teens or twenties in good health. The CDR3 protein sequence reads: CAWSTGGGYTF. The bases read TGTGCCTGGAGTACAGGGGGTGGCTACACCTTC.